The 32 T cell receptor beta chains listed next were all sequenced from one sample in a study of cytomegalovirus exposure and HLA in healthy donors. The primer mix had 60 Vbeta and 13 Jbeta primers. TCRdb's copy holds only in-frame clones and misses some; the assay was immunoSEQ multiplex PCR. The sample records under 150,000 clones, under 80% being singletons. What was sequenced was PBMCs. These receptors were collected from a woman in her thirties or forties in good health and CMV-seropositive.

The chain links TRBV29-1 to TRBJ2-2; tentative D call: TRBD2 (6 bases). Trimming cost V 6 bases and J 5 bases, with 10 bases left between them. Germline CDR1 SQVTM, CDR2 ANQGSEA. The CDR3 has 12 residues. CDR3: CSVEAGTGELFF. In DNA, the CDR3 is TGCAGCGTCGAGGCGGGGACCGGGGAGCTGTTTTTT.

In this sample, this clone turned up a few times. This chain connects TRBV30 to TRBJ2-5, with D uncertain. Germline assignment: CDR1 GTSNPN and CDR2 SVGIG (reference sequence). Trimming left V 5 bases short and J 5 bases short, with 18 bases between. This CDR3 region has 14 residues. DNA of the CDR3: TGTGCCTGGGGATTAGCCGGAGAGTGGGAGACCCAGTACTTC. Its protein product is CAWGLAGEWETQYF.

This chain connects TRBV15 to TRBJ2-3; 12 bases match TRBD2. CDR3 length equals 17 residues. The germline CDR1 and CDR2 sequences are LNHNV and YYDKDF (reference sequence). J lost 3 bases, V lost 5 bases, and 9 bases had no gene match. The CDR3 region has the DNA TGTGCCACCAGCTTCTACTCCGGGACTAGCGGGACAGATACGCAGTATTTT. Translating gives CATSFYSGTSGTDTQYF.

This clone was counted a single time. DNA for the CDR3: TGTGCCAGCAGTTTTACCCCCGGGGGGACTGAAGCTTTCTTT. Protein product: CASSFTPGGTEAFF. J is TRBJ1-1 and V is TRBV28; TRBD1 might be the D (5 bases). CDR1 is MDHEN and CDR2 is SYDVKM in the germline V gene. Trimming pared 3 bases from V and 5 bases from J, leaving 13 bases between. This CDR3 contains 14 residues.

The V call is TRBV18, the J call TRBJ2-7; 8 nucleotides agree with TRBD1. Trimming took 6 bases from V and 5 from J; bases not matched to a gene: 6. Germline V gene sequence: CDR1 KGHSH, CDR2 LQKENI. The CDR3 covers 13 residues. The DNA for the CDR3 is TGTGCCAGCTCCGAAGGACAGGGCGACGAGCAGTACTTC. Translating it yields CASSEGQGDEQYF. The entire variable domain, with the rest obtained from reference TRBV18 and TRBJ2-7, is as follows: NAGVMQNPRHLVRRRGQEARLRCSPMKGHSHVYWYRQLPEEGLKFMVYLQKENIIDESGMPKERFSAEFPKEGPSILRIQQVVRGDSAAYFCASSEGQGDEQYFGPGTRLTVT.

The V call is TRBV7-3, the J call TRBJ1-1; D unresolved. With 4 bases removed from V and 1 base from J, the gap between germline ends came to 16 bases. Germline CDR1 reads SGHTA; CDR2 reads FQGTGA. The CDR3 is 16 amino acids. The CDR3 sequence is CASSSKGGRENTEAFF. CDR3 bases: TGTGCCAGCAGCTCTAAGGGCGGGCGCGAGAACACTGAAGCTTTCTTT.

This clone occurred once. The chain has TRBV5-8 and TRBJ1-2, with D uncertain. The V gene's germline CDR1 is SGHTS and CDR2 YDEGEE. The CDR3 spans 13 residues. With 3 bases removed from V and 4 bases from J, the gap between germline ends came to 10 bases. The CDR3 reads CASSSQVTYGYTF. The CDR3 DNA reads as TGTGCCAGCAGCTCGCAGGTTACCTATGGCTACACCTTC.

This clone has a handful of counts. The rearrangement uses TRBV6-1 and TRBJ2-5; TRBD2 matches 11 bases. Trimming at V came to 9 bases and at J to 5 bases, leaving 11 bases not matched to a gene. Germline values: CDR1 MNHNS, CDR2 SASEGT. The CDR3 length is 15 residues. The CDR3 loop reads CASRALAGGSETQYF. The CDR3 nucleotides read TGTGCCAGTAGGGCCCTAGCGGGGGGTTCCGAGACCCAGTACTTC.

The chain uses TRBV4-1 and TRBJ2-2, with 10 nucleotides matching TRBD1. The CDR3 runs 18 residues. The V gene's germline CDR1 is MGHRA and CDR2 YSYEKL. Losses at the gene ends were 4 bases for V and 5 bases for J; bases not matched to a gene: 13. The CDR3 DNA follows: TGCGCCAGCAGCCCCGCTGCTCTGTGGGACAGGGGAACCGGGGAGCTGTTTTTT. It specifies CASSPAALWDRGTGELFF.

The rearrangement links TRBV14 to TRBJ1-4; 8 bases line up with TRBD1. This CDR3 spans 15 amino acids. Germline CDR1 is SGHDN and CDR2 is FVKESK. After removal of 1 base from V and 7 bases from J, the junction contained 5 bases not matched to a gene. The CDR3 DNA reads as TGTGCCAGCAGCCAAGTCAGGGGGCCACTTGAAAAACTGTTTTTT. It specifies CASSQVRGPLEKLFF.

The J gene is TRBJ2-7, the V gene TRBV6-5, with 7 bases that match TRBD1. Per germline, CDR1 MNHEY and CDR2 SVGAGI. Unmatched junction bases numbered 4, after V lost 5 bases and J lost 3 bases. The CDR3 loop spans 13 amino acids. The CDR3 region is CASSHRGHYEQYF. The CDR3 nucleotides are TGTGCCAGCAGTCACAGGGGACACTACGAGCAGTACTTC.

The rearrangement uses TRBV7-2 and TRBJ2-2, with 8 bases matching TRBD1. Per the germline V gene, CDR1 is SGHTA and CDR2 is FQGNSA. The CDR3 covers 14 residues. Trimming took 4 bases from V and 5 from J; bases not matched to a gene: 3. CDR3 sequence (DNA): TGTGCCAGCAGCTACAGGACAGGGACCGGGGAGCTGTTTTTT. This codes for CASSYRTGTGELFF.

This clone was picked up a small number of times. V usage is TRBV18 and J usage is TRBJ2-1; 7 nucleotides line up with TRBD2. CDR1 and CDR2 (germline): KGHSH, LQKENI. The length of the CDR3 is 15 residues. V lost 3 bases and J lost 6; bases outside the gene matches: 8. The CDR3 DNA is TGTGCCAGCTCACCGAGCCTAGCGGAGAGCAATGAGCAGTTCTTC. It is translated as CASSPSLAESNEQFF.

The V gene is TRBV5-1, the J gene TRBJ1-1, with D unclear. V was clipped by 4 bases and J by 3 bases, with 10 bases between them. The CDR3 contains 13 residues. Per the germline V gene, CDR1 is SGHRS and CDR2 is YFSETQ. Written as DNA, the CDR3 is TGCGCCAGCAGCGAGGACTCATACACTGAAGCTTTCTTT. Translated: CASSEDSYTEAFF. Complete variable domain (other parts from reference TRBV5-1 and TRBJ1-1): KAGVTQTPRYLIKTRGQQVTLSCSPISGHRSVSWYQQTPGQGLQFLFEYFSETQRNKGNFPGRFSGRQFSNSRSEMNVSTLELGDSALYLCASSEDSYTEAFFGQGTRLTVV.

This clone was recorded a few times. The rearrangement joins TRBV27 to TRBJ2-7; TRBD1 agrees at 12 bases. V lost 6 bases, J lost 3 bases, and 15 bases stayed unmatched. Per the germline V gene, CDR1 is MNHEY and CDR2 is SMNVEV (reference sequence). This CDR3 region has 18 residues. The CDR3 here is CASRFRFRDRGPFYEQYF. CDR3 sequence (DNA): TGTGCCAGCAGGTTCCGCTTCCGGGACAGGGGGCCGTTCTACGAGCAGTACTTC.

The table lists this clone with a few counts. The V and J genes are TRBV15 and TRBJ2-3; 13 bases map to TRBD2. The CDR3 spans 18 residues. The J segment lost 2 bases and the V segment lost 5 bases, leaving 10 bases of the junction unmatched. The germline gives CDR1 LNHNV, CDR2 YYDKDF (reference sequence). CDR3 nucleotides: TGTGCCACCAGCCGGACTAGCGGGAGTGCTCACACCACAGATACGCAGTATTTT. Amino acid sequence: CATSRTSGSAHTTDTQYF.

The V call is TRBV6-5, the J call TRBJ1-2, with 8 bases that match TRBD1. The CDR3 covers 14 residues. V shed 7 bases, J shed 4 bases, and the junction held 8 bases outside the gene matches. Germline values: CDR1 MNHEY, CDR2 SVGAGI. The CDR3 region is CASKDPGQAYGYTF. DNA of the CDR3: TGTGCCAGCAAAGATCCGGGACAGGCCTATGGCTACACCTTC.

This chain connects TRBV5-4 to TRBJ2-7; 7 bases are shared with TRBD1. Germline loops: CDR1 SGHNT, CDR2 YYREEE (reference sequence). The CDR3 runs to 15 residues. The ends lost 0 bases at V and 1 base at J; junction bases unmatched: 4. CDR3 protein: CASSLGGQQSYEQYF. In nucleotides, the CDR3 is TGTGCCAGCAGCTTGGGGGGACAGCAATCCTACGAGCAGTACTTC.

This rearrangement joins TRBV11-3 to TRBJ2-1; maybe TRBD2 (6 bases). The germline V gene encodes CDR1 SGHNT and CDR2 YENEEA. Deletions cut 0 bases from V and 8 bases from J, with 11 bases between. The CDR3 sequence is 14 residues long. CDR3 in amino acids: CASSLERWGDEQFF. Written as DNA, the CDR3 is TGTGCCAGCAGCTTAGAGCGGTGGGGGGATGAGCAGTTCTTC.

This chain joins TRBV19 and TRBJ1-3, with 7 bases identical to TRBD1. V lost 7 bases to trimming and J lost 0 bases; unmatched junction nucleotides: 12. The CDR3 is 17 amino acids. Germline V CDR1 and CDR2: LNHDA, SQIVND (reference sequence). The CDR3 here is CASTPGQLAFSGNTIYF. Written as DNA, the CDR3 is TGTGCCAGTACCCCGGGACAGCTTGCCTTCTCTGGAAACACCATATATTTT.

The CDR3 nucleotides read TGTGCCAGCAGTGAACTCACAGCCTACGAGCAGTACTTC. Protein sequence: CASSELTAYEQYF. V and J are TRBV2 and TRBJ2-7; D gene uncertain. The CDR3 runs 13 residues. Looked up from germline, CDR1 is SNHLY and CDR2 is FYNNEI. V lost 2 bases to trimming and J lost 2 bases, with 7 bases between them.

This clone showed up just a few times. The chain joins TRBV6-4 to TRBJ2-3; 9 nucleotides match TRBD2. The V gene's germline CDR1 is MRHNA and CDR2 SNTAGT. The CDR3 is made up of 20 amino acids. Unmatched junction bases numbered 19, after V lost 2 bases and J lost 4 bases. The CDR3 is CASSDPHHEAGGVVSDTQYF. CDR3 sequence (DNA): TGTGCCAGCAGTGACCCCCACCACGAAGCGGGAGGAGTTGTTTCAGATACGCAGTATTTT.

V is TRBV6-4 and J is TRBJ2-7; D remains ambiguous. The germline CDR1 and CDR2 sequences are MRHNA and SNTAGT. The CDR3 extends over 15 amino acids. Deletions cut 0 bases from V and 3 bases from J, with 12 bases between. The CDR3 DNA reads TGTGCCAGCAGTGACTCTAGTAGCATAAACTACGAGCAGTACTTC. Protein product: CASSDSSSINYEQYF.

CDR3 region: CASSYLGDSNQPQHF. In nucleotides, the CDR3 is TGTGCCAGCAGTTACCTGGGAGATAGCAATCAGCCCCAGCATTTT. The chain couples TRBV6-5 to TRBJ1-5, with D hard to call. This CDR3 contains 15 residues. V lost 2 bases to trimming and J lost 0 bases, with 8 bases between them. Germline CDR1 reads MNHEY; CDR2 reads SVGAGI.

The rearrangement uses TRBV5-6 and TRBJ2-5; D is possibly TRBD1 (6 bases). The J call is doubtful: the DNA matches TRBJ2-7 better. This CDR3 spans 15 amino acids. Germline V gene sequence: CDR1 SGHDT, CDR2 YYEEEE. The CDR3 region is CASSPGVSEYYEQYF. CDR3 DNA sequence: TGTGCCAGCAGCCCAGGGGTTAGTGAATACTACGAGCAGTACTTC.

The CDR3 bases are TGTGCCAGCGCAGGGCGTGGGACTGAAGCTTTCTTT. Its protein product is CASAGRGTEAFF. V gene TRBV2 combines with J gene TRBJ1-1; maybe TRBD1 (5 bases). Germline CDR1 and CDR2: SNHLY and FYNNEI. The germline V and J ends were trimmed by 8 bases and 5 bases, with 12 bases remaining between them. This CDR3 comprises 12 residues.

In DNA form, the CDR3 reads TGTGCCACCCAAGCGGGGGCGGCTGTCAATGAGCAGTTCTTC. The encoded protein is CATQAGAAVNEQFF. V usage is TRBV6-5 and J usage is TRBJ2-1, with 8 bases aligning to TRBD2. Trimming at V came to 10 bases and at J to 6 bases, leaving 11 bases not matched to a gene. CDR1 and CDR2 from the germline V gene are MNHEY and SVGAGI. This CDR3 is 14 amino acids long.

V gene TRBV7-2 combines with J gene TRBJ2-5; D might be TRBD1 (6 bases). This CDR3 has 15 residues. Germline values: CDR1 SGHTA, CDR2 FQGNSA. The V end was cut by 5 bases, the J end by 4 bases, with 17 bases between. The CDR3 DNA reads TGTGCCAGCAGCCTCAGGCACAGGGATTCAGAGACCCAGTACTTC. Its translation: CASSLRHRDSETQYF.

The rearrangement links TRBV5-6 to TRBJ2-1; a weak D match, TRBD2 (5 bases). The CDR3 sequence is 13 residues long. V dropped 4 bases and J dropped 7 bases, with 12 bases sitting between them. Germline V gene sequence: CDR1 SGHDT, CDR2 YYEEEE. CDR3: CASSPTGGNEQFF. The CDR3, as DNA: TGTGCCAGCAGCCCGACCGGAGGTAATGAGCAGTTCTTC.

This chain uses TRBV6-1 with TRBJ1-2, with a weak D call TRBD1 (6 bases). Germline V gene lookup returns CDR1 MNHNS and CDR2 SASEGT. The CDR3 sequence is 12 residues long. Trimming removed 5 bases at V and 7 bases at J, with 11 bases between. The CDR3 region has the DNA TGTGCCAGCAGTCCTACAGGGAGTGGCTACACCTTC. Translating it yields CASSPTGSGYTF.

The rearrangement uses TRBV5-4 and TRBJ2-3; possible D gene TRBD2, 5 bases. Germline-derived CDR1 and CDR2 are SGHNT and YYREEE (reference sequence). V was clipped by 4 bases and J by 1 base, with 13 bases between them. This CDR3 has 15 amino acids. The CDR3 protein is CASSHRSGGTDTQYF. The CDR3 DNA reads TGTGCCAGCAGCCATCGCTCCGGGGGCACAGATACGCAGTATTTT. The full variable domain, its missing parts supplied by reference TRBV5-4 and TRBJ2-3, is ETGVTQSPTHLIKTRGQQVTLRCSSQSGHNTVSWYQQALGQGPQFIFQYYREEENGRGNFPPRFSGLQFPNYSSELNVNALELDDSALYLCASSHRSGGTDTQYFGPGTRLTVL.

The chain joins TRBV7-6 to TRBJ2-5, with D uncertain. V lost 5 bases, J lost 5 bases, and 12 bases lay in between. The CDR3 has 13 residues. CDR1 and CDR2 from the germline V gene are SGHVS and FNYEAQ. CDR3 nucleotide sequence: TGTGCCAGCAGCCCTTTGGCCCAGGAGACCCAGTACTTC. This codes for CASSPLAQETQYF.